A single sample gave rise to the 25 T cell receptor beta chains below, sequenced in a study of OX40 agonist ivuxolimab in advanced cancers. Sequencing used immunoSEQ multiplex PCR; TCRdb keeps in-frame clones, though not all of them. This table has about 77,000 clones, over 70% appearing once. The sequencing used CD4+ or CD8+ T cells sorted from blood, collected in a trial of the OX40 agonist ivuxolimab. These receptors all stem from an adult with an advanced solid tumor such as melanoma, head and neck, liver or kidney cancer.

This clone was observed a few times. The rearrangement joins TRBV5-4 to TRBJ1-3; 8 nucleotides match TRBD1. Trimming at V came to 4 bases and at J to 2 bases, leaving 5 bases not matched to a gene. This CDR3 has 15 amino acids. Germline CDR1 SGHNT, CDR2 YYREEE (reference sequence). CDR3 DNA sequence: TGTGCCAGCAGCAGGGACAGGCAGGCTGGAAACACCATATATTTT. Translating it yields CASSRDRQAGNTIYF.

The chain couples TRBV4-3 to TRBJ2-7; 10 bases map to TRBD2. After removal of 2 bases from V and 4 bases from J, the junction contained 11 bases not matched to a gene. Per germline, CDR1 LGHNA and CDR2 YSLEER. The CDR3 is 17 residues long. CDR3 amino acids: CASSQRAGASGSYEQYF. For the CDR3, the DNA is TGCGCCAGCAGCCAAAGGGCGGGTGCTAGCGGGAGTTACGAGCAGTACTTC.

This chain connects TRBV6-1 to TRBJ2-5; 7 nucleotides align to TRBD2. Germline CDR1 and CDR2: MNHNS and SASEGT. V lost 10 bases to trimming and J lost 7 bases; unmatched junction nucleotides: 12. The CDR3 is 13 residues long. CDR3 in DNA: TGTGCCAACTCCGCGGGGGAGCGAGCGACCCAGTACTTC. It is translated as CANSAGERATQYF.

The J gene is TRBJ2-3, the V gene TRBV28; 8 bases align to TRBD1. Germline loops: CDR1 MDHEN, CDR2 SYDVKM. Trimming cost V 5 bases and J 5 bases; bases outside gene matches: 9. This CDR3 is 15 amino acids long. The CDR3 sequence is CASSPPGTGKDTQYF. The CDR3 DNA is TGTGCCAGCAGTCCGCCCGGGACAGGTAAAGATACGCAGTATTTT.

The CDR3 region has the DNA TGTGCCAGCAGGGCATCAACGGGGGGGTACGAGCAGTACTTC. Its protein product is CASRASTGGYEQYF. V gene TRBV28 combines with J gene TRBJ2-7; 8 bases map to TRBD2. This CDR3 comprises 14 residues. The junction had 8 bases not matched to a gene; V was cut back by 6 bases and J by 4 bases. Germline CDR1 and CDR2: MDHEN and SYDVKM.

This clone was counted between two and nine times. The V call is TRBV5-1, the J call TRBJ2-3; 11 nucleotides line up with TRBD2. This CDR3 is 16 amino acids long. Trimming at V came to 4 bases and at J to 2 bases, leaving 6 bases not matched to a gene. Germline V gene sequence: CDR1 SGHRS, CDR2 YFSETQ. This CDR3 reads CASSLGTSGTTDTQYF. The CDR3 coding sequence is TGCGCCAGCAGCCTGGGGACTAGCGGCACCACAGATACGCAGTATTTT. Full variable domain (outside the CDR3, taken from reference TRBV5-1 and TRBJ2-3): KAGVTQTPRYLIKTRGQQVTLSCSPISGHRSVSWYQQTPGQGLQFLFEYFSETQRNKGNFPGRFSGRQFSNSRSEMNVSTLELGDSALYLCASSLGTSGTTDTQYFGPGTRLTVL.

This clone has only a few counts. The V and J genes are TRBV7-9 and TRBJ2-5; 10 bases agree with TRBD2. The CDR3 runs 15 residues. V lost 5 bases to trimming and J lost 3 bases; unmatched junction nucleotides: 6. The germline gives CDR1 SEHNR, CDR2 FQNEAQ (reference sequence). CDR3 DNA sequence: TGTGCCAGCAGCCTCCTAGCGGGAGCGAAAGAGACCCAGTACTTC. As protein: CASSLLAGAKETQYF.

This chain links TRBV2 with TRBJ2-2; D call uncertain. This CDR3 is built from 12 residues. Germline V lookup: CDR1 SNHLY, CDR2 FYNNEI. V gave up 6 bases and J gave up 2 bases, with 4 bases separating them. This CDR3 is CASSRNTGELFF. The CDR3 nucleotides read TGTGCCAGCAGCAGAAACACCGGGGAGCTGTTTTTT.

The rearrangement joins TRBV5-1 to TRBJ2-3; weak D call: TRBD1 (6 bases). Trimming took off 2 bases at V and 1 base at J, with 11 bases between the two ends. Germline CDR1 and CDR2: SGHRS and YFSETQ. The CDR3 totals 15 residues. Here the CDR3 reads CASSFQGPGTDTQYF. For the CDR3, the DNA is TGCGCCAGCAGCTTCCAGGGGCCGGGCACAGATACGCAGTATTTT.

The chain joins TRBV6-5 to TRBJ2-5; 10 positions match TRBD2. With the DNA end fitting TRBJ2-7 better, the J assignment may be wrong. The CDR3 totals 14 residues. The germline V gene encodes CDR1 MNHEY and CDR2 SVGAGI. In DNA, the CDR3 is TGTGCCAGCAGTTACAAGCGGGGGGGTTACGAGCAGTACTTC. This encodes CASSYKRGGYEQYF.

The genes are TRBV7-9 and TRBJ1-2; D not certain. CDR1 SEHNR and CDR2 FQNEAQ come from the germline V gene (reference sequence). The germline V and J ends were trimmed by 1 base and 4 bases, with 19 bases remaining between them. The CDR3 has 17 amino acids. The CDR3 DNA reads as TGTGCCAGCAGCTTAGGTGACGGAAAAGGGATCGGCTATGGCTACACCTTC. Translating it yields CASSLGDGKGIGYGYTF.

J is TRBJ1-5 and V is TRBV5-3; the D gene is possibly TRBD1 (6 bases). TRBV5-3 is reported as an ORF; its role is uncertain. The CDR3 is 16 amino acids. The ends were cut back, 4 bases at V and 8 bases at J, with 22 bases in the middle. The CDR3, as DNA: TGTGCCAGAAGCAATGACCGGGACACGGAGCGGGAGCCCCAGCATTTT. It yields the protein CARSNDRDTEREPQHF.

The chain's CDR3 is CASSLYGDSNYGYTF. DNA of the CDR3: TGTGCCAGCAGCTTGTATGGGGACTCTAACTATGGCTACACCTTC. The chain joins TRBV5-6 to TRBJ1-2, with D possibly being TRBD1 (5 bases). CDR3 length: 15 residues. Germline V lookup: CDR1 SGHDT, CDR2 YYEEEE. Trimming removed 1 base at V and 0 bases at J, with 10 bases between.

The chain carries TRBV30 and TRBJ2-1; TRBD2 matches at 13 bases. Unmatched junction bases numbered 8, after V lost 2 bases and J lost 7 bases. From germline, CDR1 is GTSNPN and CDR2 SVGIG (reference sequence). The CDR3 runs 16 residues. CDR3 region: CAWSILLAGGTNEQFF. The CDR3 region has the DNA TGTGCCTGGAGTATATTACTAGCGGGGGGGACGAATGAGCAGTTCTTC.

CDR3: CASSADLGRDTQYF. CDR3 in DNA: TGTGCCAGCAGCGCGGACCTAGGGCGGGATACGCAGTATTTT. The chain joins TRBV9 to TRBJ2-3; D gene uncertain. Trimming stripped 3 bases from V and 6 bases from J, with 14 bases between. The CDR3 is made up of 14 amino acids. Germline V gene lookup returns CDR1 SGDLS and CDR2 YYNGEE.

V usage is TRBV9 and J usage is TRBJ2-7; 7 bases line up with TRBD2. CDR1 and CDR2 (germline): SGDLS, YYNGEE. The CDR3 has 13 amino acids. The trim removed 4 bases at V and 3 bases at J, leaving 4 bases unmatched. The CDR3 protein is CASSSTSDYEQYF. DNA for the CDR3: TGTGCCAGCAGCTCCACTAGCGACTACGAGCAGTACTTC.

The gene calls are TRBV11-3 and TRBJ2-7, with D unclear. CDR1 is SGHNT and CDR2 is YENEEA in the germline V gene. The CDR3 loop spans 14 amino acids. V was shortened by 2 bases and J by 2 bases, with 10 bases between the two germline ends. CDR3 bases: TGTGCCAGCAGCTTATCGTTTGGGGCCTACGAGCAGTACTTC. It is translated as CASSLSFGAYEQYF.

The CDR3 DNA follows: TGCGCCAGCAGCTTGGGGCCAGGGGGCTTAGGACAGCCCCAGCATTTT. The encoded protein is CASSLGPGGLGQPQHF. The chain links TRBV5-1 to TRBJ1-5; 8 positions agree with TRBD1. CDR1 and CDR2 (germline): SGHRS, YFSETQ. V was clipped by 0 bases and J by 7 bases; unmatched bases: 9. This CDR3 contains 16 residues.

In this sample, this clone turned up once. The gene calls are TRBV5-1 and TRBJ2-3; D may match TRBD1 or TRBD2 (5 bases each). This CDR3 has 15 amino acids. Germline V CDR1 and CDR2: SGHRS, YFSETQ. V was cut by 0 bases and J by 2 bases, with 10 bases left in between. The CDR3 reads CASSLESGTTDTQYF. DNA for the CDR3: TGCGCCAGCAGCTTGGAATCAGGGACCACAGATACGCAGTATTTT. Full variable domain (outside the CDR3, taken from reference TRBV5-1 and TRBJ2-3): KAGVTQTPRYLIKTRGQQVTLSCSPISGHRSVSWYQQTPGQGLQFLFEYFSETQRNKGNFPGRFSGRQFSNSRSEMNVSTLELGDSALYLCASSLESGTTDTQYFGPGTRLTVL.

J is TRBJ2-3 and V is TRBV9; 14 bases agree with TRBD2. V lost 3 bases, J lost 0 bases, and 6 bases stayed unmatched. Germline assignment: CDR1 SGDLS and CDR2 YYNGEE. CDR3 size: 18 residues. CDR3 coding DNA: TGTGCCAGCAGCGCACGACTAGCGGGGGGGACTAGCACAGATACGCAGTATTTT. This codes for CASSARLAGGTSTDTQYF.

The chain recombines TRBV18 with TRBJ1-2; TRBD1 matches at 8 bases. The germline V gene has CDR1 KGHSH and CDR2 LQKENI. The V gene end was trimmed by 8 bases and the J gene end by 3 bases; junction bases not matched to a gene: 5. The CDR3 is made up of 13 amino acids. CDR3 sequence (DNA): TGTGCCAGCAACCCGGGACAGGACTATGGCTACACCTTC. It codes for CASNPGQDYGYTF.

This chain uses TRBV18 with TRBJ1-1; tentative D call: TRBD1 (6 bases). The germline V gene encodes CDR1 KGHSH and CDR2 LQKENI. This CDR3 is 15 amino acids long. V was trimmed by 6 bases and J by 5 bases, leaving 19 bases between them. The CDR3 spells CASSPPGAVGTEAFF. The DNA of the CDR3 is TGTGCCAGCTCGCCCCCAGGGGCCGTGGGGACTGAAGCTTTCTTT.

The J gene is TRBJ1-1, the V gene TRBV2; TRBD1 aligns across 7 bases. From germline, CDR1 is SNHLY and CDR2 FYNNEI. CDR3 length: 13 amino acids. The J segment lost 5 bases and the V segment lost 9 bases, leaving 9 bases of the junction unmatched. The CDR3 sequence is CARSGQARTEAFF. CDR3 nucleotides: TGTGCCAGATCAGGACAGGCCAGGACTGAAGCTTTCTTT.

The J gene is TRBJ1-3, the V gene TRBV5-1, with D tentatively TRBD1 (5 bases). The germline V and J ends were trimmed by 2 bases and 2 bases, with 8 bases remaining between them. Germline assignment: CDR1 SGHRS and CDR2 YFSETQ. This CDR3 is 14 amino acids long. The CDR3 sequence: CASSLQEAGNTIYF. The CDR3 DNA is TGCGCCAGCAGCTTACAGGAGGCTGGAAACACCATATATTTT.

The chain combines TRBV6-5 with TRBJ1-6; no definite D call. Between the trimmed V and J ends, which lost 4 bases and 4 bases, there was a span of 14 bases. CDR3 length: 16 residues. In germline, CDR1 is MNHEY, CDR2 SVGAGI. DNA of the CDR3: TGTGCCAGCAGTTTTGAGGCGCGAGGGTATAATTCACCCCTCCACTTT. It specifies CASSFEARGYNSPLHF.